These 19 T cell receptor beta chains were sequenced from one sample in a study of vaccination effects on CD4 cells after COVID-19. TCRdb's copy holds only in-frame clones and misses some; the assay was immunoSEQ multiplex PCR. In the table there are approximately 30,000 clones, approximately 70% of which are singletons. Their specific antigens are unknown. Expansion with viral peptide pools was applied to antigen-specific CD4+ T cells by the ViraFEST assay prior to sequencing. Isolation of CD4+ T cells took place after about 10 days of culture. The person had PCR-confirmed SARS-CoV-2 infection between March and December 2020. This material consisted of CD4+ T cells from PBMCs cultured with a peptide pool, taken before COVID-19 vaccination. The receptors stem from a human donor who had a prior SARS-CoV-2 infection.

This clone was found once. This sequence joins TRBV7-9 and TRBJ1-1, with a tentative D call TRBD1 (6 bases). Looked up from germline, CDR1 is SEHNR and CDR2 is FQNEAQ (reference sequence). CDR3 length: 18 residues. The V end was cut by 5 bases, the J end by 0 bases, with 22 bases between. CDR3 nucleotides: TGTGCCAGCAGCCCCCTGTTTTCGACAGGTCAGATGAACACTGAAGCTTTCTTT. It is translated as CASSPLFSTGQMNTEAFF.

The rearrangement uses TRBV5-1 and TRBJ2-7, with 9 bases that match TRBD1. This CDR3 spans 14 amino acids. Germline trimming cut 3 bases from V and 2 bases from J; bases unmatched to any gene: 3. Germline loops: CDR1 SGHRS, CDR2 YFSETQ. CDR3 protein: CASSWGTGTYEQYF. CDR3 nucleotide sequence: TGCGCCAGCAGCTGGGGGACAGGGACCTACGAGCAGTACTTC. Full variable domain (rest looked up from reference TRBV5-1 and TRBJ2-7): KAGVTQTPRYLIKTRGQQVTLSCSPISGHRSVSWYQQTPGQGLQFLFEYFSETQRNKGNFPGRFSGRQFSNSRSEMNVSTLELGDSALYLCASSWGTGTYEQYFGPGTRLTVT.

CDR3 loop: CASSLSRSGANVLTF. The CDR3 DNA follows: TGTGCCAGCTCCCTATCTCGGAGTGGGGCCAACGTCCTGACTTTC. The V and J genes are TRBV18 and TRBJ2-6; no firm D call. The CDR3 is 15 amino acids. Per germline, CDR1 KGHSH and CDR2 LQKENI. Between the trimmed V and J ends, which lost 6 bases and 3 bases, there was a span of 12 bases. The variable domain in full, completed from reference TRBV18 and TRBJ2-6, reads NAGVMQNPRHLVRRRGQEARLRCSPMKGHSHVYWYRQLPEEGLKFMVYLQKENIIDESGMPKERFSAEFPKEGPSILRIQQVVRGDSAAYFCASSLSRSGANVLTFGAGSRLTVL.

The chain has TRBV19 and TRBJ2-1; D ambiguous. The CDR3 is 15 amino acids. Between the trimmed V and J ends, which lost 2 bases and 0 bases, there was a span of 8 bases. CDR1 and CDR2 (germline): LNHDA, SQIVND (reference sequence). The CDR3 protein is CASSIFRRSYNEQFF. The CDR3 coding sequence is TGTGCCAGTAGTATATTCCGCCGCTCCTACAATGAGCAGTTCTTC.

This clone has a single count. This chain links TRBV2 with TRBJ1-1; 7 nucleotides agree with TRBD1. The germline gives CDR1 SNHLY, CDR2 FYNNEI. The CDR3 has 17 residues. With 5 bases clipped from V and 2 bases from J, the junction kept 14 bases outside the gene matches. This CDR3 is CASSRPRQGRTNTEAFF. The CDR3 region has the DNA TGTGCCAGCAGTCGACCCCGACAGGGTCGGACCAACACTGAAGCTTTCTTT.

The chain combines TRBV12-2 with TRBJ1-6; TRBD1 was called by the table and not checked on the DNA. TRBV12-2 is a documented pseudogene. The CDR3 is made up of 20 amino acids. The CDR3 sequence is CASRLAAPDRGDGDNSPLHF. CDR3 in DNA: TGTGCAAGTCGCTTAGCCGCCCCGGACAGGGGGGACGGAGATAATTCACCCCTCCACTTT.

This chain joins TRBV28 and TRBJ1-5; tentatively, D is TRBD1 (5 bases). V lost 3 bases to trimming and J lost 6 bases, with 15 bases between them. CDR1 and CDR2 (germline): MDHEN, SYDVKM. The CDR3 runs 15 residues. CDR3 sequence reads: CASSFLDRVSQPQHF. The CDR3 nucleotides read TGTGCCAGCAGTTTCCTCGACAGAGTGAGTCAGCCCCAGCATTTT.

Written as DNA, the CDR3 is TGTGCCAGCAGTGACTCGCGGCTAGCGGGTCTAGGGGGTACCAATGAGCAGTTCTTC. It specifies CASSDSRLAGLGGTNEQFF. The rearrangement links TRBV6-4 to TRBJ2-1; 8 bases align to TRBD2. V was pared by 0 bases and J by 6 bases, with 16 bases of the junction left unmatched. This CDR3 contains 19 residues. Per germline, CDR1 MRHNA and CDR2 SNTAGT.

J is TRBJ2-2 and V is TRBV7-2; D may be TRBD2 (5 bases). Germline CDR1 SGHTA, CDR2 FQGNSA. V shed 1 base and J shed 1 base, with 10 bases lying between them. The CDR3 spans 16 residues. Here the CDR3 reads CASSLVRGRNTGELFF. CDR3 sequence (DNA): TGTGCCAGCAGCTTAGTTAGAGGGAGGAACACCGGGGAGCTGTTTTTT.

The V gene is TRBV12-5, the J gene TRBJ2-1; D is ambiguous. The CDR3 has 15 residues. V was cut by 6 bases and J by 0 bases, with 12 bases left in between. Per germline, CDR1 LGHNT and CDR2 FRNRAP. This CDR3 is CASGGRLVSYNEQFF. CDR3 bases: TGTGCTAGTGGGGGTCGACTTGTCTCCTACAATGAGCAGTTCTTC.

The chain couples TRBV5-1 to TRBJ1-6; D perhaps matches TRBD1 (6 bases). This CDR3 has 16 amino acids. Germline V lookup: CDR1 SGHRS, CDR2 YFSETQ. With 2 bases removed from V and 5 bases from J, the gap between germline ends came to 14 bases. The CDR3 reads CASSLGTGWDNSPLHF. The DNA for the CDR3 is TGCGCCAGCAGCTTAGGTACAGGGTGGGATAATTCACCCCTCCACTTT.

The chain employs TRBV19 and TRBJ2-5, with TRBD2 as a possible D gene (5 bases). V lost 3 bases, J lost 5 bases, and 16 bases lay in between. Germline CDR1 and CDR2: LNHDA and SQIVND (reference sequence). The CDR3 totals 15 residues. CDR3 protein: CASSINPPGWETQYF. The CDR3 bases are TGTGCCAGTAGTATTAATCCTCCGGGGTGGGAGACCCAGTACTTC.

J is TRBJ1-4 and V is TRBV10-1; D unclear. Germline V lookup: CDR1 WNHNN, CDR2 SYGVQD (reference sequence). CDR3 length: 18 amino acids. Trimming took 3 bases from V and 4 from J, leaving 21 bases between them. The CDR3 DNA sequence: TGCGCCAGCAGTGATCTTAGGGCAGAACCCAGCCATAATGAAAAACTGTTTTTT. It encodes CASSDLRAEPSHNEKLFF.

This chain joins TRBV19 and TRBJ1-2; tentatively, D is TRBD1 (6 bases). The germline gives CDR1 LNHDA, CDR2 SQIVND (reference sequence). The CDR3 extends over 12 amino acids. The V gene lost 5 bases and the J gene lost 4 bases, with 8 bases spanning the gap. CDR3 residues: CASSFRGYGYTF. In nucleotides, the CDR3 is TGTGCCAGTAGTTTCAGGGGCTATGGCTACACCTTC.

This clone has just a few counts. V usage is TRBV7-2 and J usage is TRBJ1-6; TRBD1 is a possible D gene (6 bases). The V and J ends lost 2 bases and 6 bases respectively, with 17 bases between them. The germline gives CDR1 SGHTA, CDR2 FQGNSA. This CDR3 spans 17 amino acids. The CDR3 region has the DNA TGTGCCAGCAGCTTACGGGGGCCAGAATGGGGTAATTCACCCCTCCACTTT. Its translation is CASSLRGPEWGNSPLHF. The entire variable domain, with the rest obtained from reference TRBV7-2 and TRBJ1-6, is as follows: GAGVSQSPSNKVTEKGKDVELRCDPISGHTALYWYRQSLGQGLEFLIYFQGNSAPDKSGLPSDRFSAERTGGSVSTLTIQRTQQEDSAVYLCASSLRGPEWGNSPLHFGNGTRLTVT.

V gene TRBV15 combines with J gene TRBJ1-1; 9 nucleotides agree with TRBD1. This CDR3 has 17 residues. V gave up 5 bases and J gave up 5 bases; unmatched junction bases: 15. CDR1 LNHNV and CDR2 YYDKDF come from the germline V gene (reference sequence). CDR3 protein: CATSGGTGWSLGTEAFF. The CDR3 coding sequence is TGTGCCACCAGCGGGGGGACAGGGTGGAGTTTGGGGACTGAAGCTTTCTTT.

This clone was recorded a few times. The J gene is TRBJ1-1, the V gene TRBV18; D is possibly TRBD1 (6 bases). The V gene lost 3 bases and the J gene lost 3 bases, with 14 bases spanning the gap. Germline V gene sequence: CDR1 KGHSH, CDR2 LQKENI. This CDR3 region has 15 residues. This chain's CDR3 is CASSPRQVSHTEAFF. DNA for the CDR3: TGTGCCAGCTCACCGCGACAGGTTTCTCACACTGAAGCTTTCTTT.

Sample share makes this clone large. The V gene is TRBV18, the J gene TRBJ1-6; possible D gene TRBD1, 5 bases. V was pared by 2 bases and J by 10 bases, with 21 bases between. The CDR3 contains 17 residues. Germline CDR1 KGHSH, CDR2 LQKENI. The CDR3 protein is CASSPRSLGTSGSPLHF. The CDR3 region has the DNA TGTGCCAGCTCACCAAGGAGTTTGGGGACGTCGGGCTCACCCCTCCACTTT.

The rearrangement joins TRBV5-5 to TRBJ2-2; D not certain. Germline V gives CDR1 SGHKS, CDR2 YYEKEE (reference sequence). CDR3 length: 12 amino acids. The germline V and J ends were trimmed by 2 bases and 5 bases, with 4 bases remaining between them. The CDR3 spells CASSLTTGELFF. The DNA of the CDR3 is TGTGCCAGCAGCTTAACAACCGGGGAGCTGTTTTTT.